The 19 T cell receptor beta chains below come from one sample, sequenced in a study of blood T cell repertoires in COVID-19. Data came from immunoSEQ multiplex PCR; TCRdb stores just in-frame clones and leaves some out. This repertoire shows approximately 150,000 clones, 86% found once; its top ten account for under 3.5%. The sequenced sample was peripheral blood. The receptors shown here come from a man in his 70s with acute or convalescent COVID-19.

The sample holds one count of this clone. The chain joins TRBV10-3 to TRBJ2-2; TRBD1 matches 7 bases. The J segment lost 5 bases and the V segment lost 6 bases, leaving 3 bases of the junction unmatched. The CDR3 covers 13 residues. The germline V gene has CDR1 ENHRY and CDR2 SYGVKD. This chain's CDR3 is CAIRPTGTGELFF. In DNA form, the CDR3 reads TGTGCCATCAGGCCGACAGGGACCGGGGAGCTGTTTTTT.

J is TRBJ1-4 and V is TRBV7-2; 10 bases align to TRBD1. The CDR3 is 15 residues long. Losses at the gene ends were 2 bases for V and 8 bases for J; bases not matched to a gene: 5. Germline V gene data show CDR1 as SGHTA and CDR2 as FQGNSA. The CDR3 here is CASSLRQGAQEKLFF. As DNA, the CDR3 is TGTGCCAGCAGCTTACGACAGGGGGCTCAGGAAAAACTGTTTTTT.

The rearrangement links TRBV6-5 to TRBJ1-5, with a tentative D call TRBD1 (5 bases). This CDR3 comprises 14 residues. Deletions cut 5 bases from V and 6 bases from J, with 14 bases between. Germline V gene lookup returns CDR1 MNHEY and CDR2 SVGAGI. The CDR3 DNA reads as TGTGCCAGCAGTCAGCAGGGAGGCGGTCAGCCCCAGCATTTT. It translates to CASSQQGGGQPQHF.

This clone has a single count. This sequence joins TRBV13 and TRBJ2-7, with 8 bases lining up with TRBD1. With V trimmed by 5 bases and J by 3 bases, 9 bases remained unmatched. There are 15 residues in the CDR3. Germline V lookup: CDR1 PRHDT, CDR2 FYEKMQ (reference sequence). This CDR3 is CASSLNRGKNYEQYF. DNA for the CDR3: TGTGCCAGCAGCCTTAACAGGGGGAAGAACTACGAGCAGTACTTC.

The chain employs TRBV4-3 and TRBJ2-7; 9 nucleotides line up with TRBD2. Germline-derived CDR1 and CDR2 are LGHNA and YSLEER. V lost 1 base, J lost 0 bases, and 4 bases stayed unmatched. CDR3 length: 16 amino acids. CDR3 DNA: TGCGCCAGCAGCCAAGCGGTAGCGGGAGACTCCTACGAGCAGTACTTC. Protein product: CASSQAVAGDSYEQYF.

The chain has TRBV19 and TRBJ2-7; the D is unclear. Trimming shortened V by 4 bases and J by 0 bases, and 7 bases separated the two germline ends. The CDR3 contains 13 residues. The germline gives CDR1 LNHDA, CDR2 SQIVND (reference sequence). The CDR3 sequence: CASSTGLSYEQYF. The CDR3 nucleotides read TGTGCCAGTAGTACAGGTCTCTCCTACGAGCAGTACTTC.

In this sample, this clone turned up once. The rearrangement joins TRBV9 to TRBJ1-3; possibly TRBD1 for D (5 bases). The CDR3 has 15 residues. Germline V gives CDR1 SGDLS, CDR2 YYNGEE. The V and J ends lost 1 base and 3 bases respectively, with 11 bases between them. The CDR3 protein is CASSVQGLGGNTIYF. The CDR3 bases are TGTGCCAGCAGCGTACAGGGTCTAGGTGGAAACACCATATATTTT.

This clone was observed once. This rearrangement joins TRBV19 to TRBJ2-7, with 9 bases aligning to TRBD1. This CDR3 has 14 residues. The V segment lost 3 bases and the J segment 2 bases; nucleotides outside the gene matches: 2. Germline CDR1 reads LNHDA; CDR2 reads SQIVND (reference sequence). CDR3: CASSIGTGTYEQYF. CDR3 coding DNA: TGTGCCAGTAGTATTGGGACAGGGACCTACGAGCAGTACTTC.

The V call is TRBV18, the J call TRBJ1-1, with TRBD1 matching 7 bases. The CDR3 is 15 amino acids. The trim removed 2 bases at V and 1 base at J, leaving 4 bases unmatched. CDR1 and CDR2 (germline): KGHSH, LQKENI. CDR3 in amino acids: CASSPTGVKNTEAFF. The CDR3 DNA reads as TGTGCCAGCTCACCAACAGGGGTAAAGAACACTGAAGCTTTCTTT.

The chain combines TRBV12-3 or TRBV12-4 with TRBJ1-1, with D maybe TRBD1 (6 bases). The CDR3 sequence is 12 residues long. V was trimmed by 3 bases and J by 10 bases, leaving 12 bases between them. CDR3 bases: TGTGCCAGCAGTTTGTACAGGGACGGAGCTTTCTTT. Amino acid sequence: CASSLYRDGAFF.

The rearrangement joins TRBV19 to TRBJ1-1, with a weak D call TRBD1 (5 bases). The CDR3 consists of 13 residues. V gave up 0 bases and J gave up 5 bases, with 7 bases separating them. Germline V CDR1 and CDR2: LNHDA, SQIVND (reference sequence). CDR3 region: CASSIDRGTEAFF. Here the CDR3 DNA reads TGTGCCAGTAGTATAGATCGGGGGACTGAAGCTTTCTTT.

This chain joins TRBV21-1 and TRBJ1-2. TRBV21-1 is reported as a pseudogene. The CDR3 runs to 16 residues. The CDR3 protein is CASSKCIWRGYYGYTF. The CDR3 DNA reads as TGTGCCAGCAGCAAATGTATCTGGCGGGGTTACTATGGCTACACCTTC.

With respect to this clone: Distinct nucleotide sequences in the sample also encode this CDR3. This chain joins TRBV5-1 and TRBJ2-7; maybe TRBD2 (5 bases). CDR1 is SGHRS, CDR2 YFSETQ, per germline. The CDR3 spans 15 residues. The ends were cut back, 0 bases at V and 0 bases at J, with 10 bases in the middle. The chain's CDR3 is CASSLASGSSYEQYF. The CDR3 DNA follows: TGCGCCAGCAGCTTGGCCTCTGGGAGCTCCTACGAGCAGTACTTC.

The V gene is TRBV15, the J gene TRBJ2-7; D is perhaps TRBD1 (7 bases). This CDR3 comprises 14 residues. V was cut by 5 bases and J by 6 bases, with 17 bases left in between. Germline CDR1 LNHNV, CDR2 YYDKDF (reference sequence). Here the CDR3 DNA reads TGTGCCACCAGCTTAAGGGGGGACAGCGGCGAGCAGTACTTC. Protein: CATSLRGDSGEQYF.

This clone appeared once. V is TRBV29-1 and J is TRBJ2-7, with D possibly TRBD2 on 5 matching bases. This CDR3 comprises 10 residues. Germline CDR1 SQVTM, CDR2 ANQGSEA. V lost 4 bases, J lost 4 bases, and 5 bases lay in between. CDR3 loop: CSVGEYEQYF. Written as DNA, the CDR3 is TGCAGCGTTGGGGAGTACGAGCAGTACTTC.

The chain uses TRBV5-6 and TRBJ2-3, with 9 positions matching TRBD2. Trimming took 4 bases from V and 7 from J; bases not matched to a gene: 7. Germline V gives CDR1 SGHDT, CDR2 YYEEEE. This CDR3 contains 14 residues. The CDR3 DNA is TGTGCCAGCAGCAAGAGCGGGAGGCCTCATACGCAGTATTTT. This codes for CASSKSGRPHTQYF.

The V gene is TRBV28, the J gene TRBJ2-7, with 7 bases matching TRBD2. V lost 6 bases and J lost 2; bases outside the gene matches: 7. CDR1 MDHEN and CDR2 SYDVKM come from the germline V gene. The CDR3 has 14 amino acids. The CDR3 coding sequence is TGTGCCAGCAGACGTCTAGCGGCTACCTACGAGCAGTACTTC. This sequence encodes CASRRLAATYEQYF.

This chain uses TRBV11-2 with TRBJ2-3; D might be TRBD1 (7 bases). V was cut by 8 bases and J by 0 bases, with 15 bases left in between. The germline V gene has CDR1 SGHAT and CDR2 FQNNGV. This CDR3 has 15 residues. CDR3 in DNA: TGTGCCAGCCGTAAACAGGGGAGGAGCACAGATACGCAGTATTTT. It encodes CASRKQGRSTDTQYF.

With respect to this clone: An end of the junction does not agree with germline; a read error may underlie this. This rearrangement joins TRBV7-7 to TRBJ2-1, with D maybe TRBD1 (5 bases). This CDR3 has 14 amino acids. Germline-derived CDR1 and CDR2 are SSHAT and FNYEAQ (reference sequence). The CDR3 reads CASSLVAGHNEQFF. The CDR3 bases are TGTGCTAGCAGCTTAGTGGCAGGGCACAATGAGCAGTTCTTC.